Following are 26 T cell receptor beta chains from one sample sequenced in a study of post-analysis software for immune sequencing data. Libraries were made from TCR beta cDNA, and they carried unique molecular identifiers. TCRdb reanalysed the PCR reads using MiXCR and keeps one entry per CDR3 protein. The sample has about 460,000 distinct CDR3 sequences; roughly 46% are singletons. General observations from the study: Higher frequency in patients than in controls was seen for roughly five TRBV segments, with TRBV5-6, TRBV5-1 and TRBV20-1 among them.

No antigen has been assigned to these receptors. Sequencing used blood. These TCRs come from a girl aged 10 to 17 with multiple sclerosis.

CDR3 nucleotide sequence: TGTGCCAGCAGTTTAAGTCGGGTGGGGAGCGGCGAGCAGTACTTC. It translates to CASSLSRVGSGEQYF. The genes are TRBV28 and TRBJ2-7; possible D gene TRBD2, 5 bases. The V and J ends lost 2 bases and 6 bases respectively, with 17 bases between them. CDR1 MDHEN and CDR2 SYDVKM come from the germline V gene. The CDR3 consists of 15 residues.

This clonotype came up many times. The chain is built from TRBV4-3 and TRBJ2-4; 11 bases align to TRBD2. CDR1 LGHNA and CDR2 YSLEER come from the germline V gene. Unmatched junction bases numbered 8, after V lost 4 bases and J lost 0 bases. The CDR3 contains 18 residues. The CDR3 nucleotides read TGCGCCAGCAGCCGTTGGGGGACTAGCGGATTAGCCAAAAACATTCAGTACTTC. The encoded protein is CASSRWGTSGLAKNIQYF.

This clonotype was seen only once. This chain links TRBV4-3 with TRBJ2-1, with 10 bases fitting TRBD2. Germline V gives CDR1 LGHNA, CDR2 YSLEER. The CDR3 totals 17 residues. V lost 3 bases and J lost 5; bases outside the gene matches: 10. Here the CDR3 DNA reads TGCGCCAGCAGCCAGCTCTACGAGCGGGAGGGCAACAATGAGCAGTTCTTC. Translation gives CASSQLYEREGNNEQFF.

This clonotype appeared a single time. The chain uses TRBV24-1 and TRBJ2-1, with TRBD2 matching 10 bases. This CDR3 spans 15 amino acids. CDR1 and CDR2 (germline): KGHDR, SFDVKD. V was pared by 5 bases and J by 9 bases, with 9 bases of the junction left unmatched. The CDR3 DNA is TGTGCCACCAGTGGCCCCAGCGGGAGGGCCCTTGAGCAGTTCTTC. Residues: CATSGPSGRALEQFF.

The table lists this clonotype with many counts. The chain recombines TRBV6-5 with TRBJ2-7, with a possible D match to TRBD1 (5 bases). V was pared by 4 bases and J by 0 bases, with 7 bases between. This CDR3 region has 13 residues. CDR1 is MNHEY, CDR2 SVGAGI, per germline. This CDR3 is CASSSDSSYEQYF. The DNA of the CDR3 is TGTGCCAGCAGTTCTGACAGCTCCTACGAGCAGTACTTC.

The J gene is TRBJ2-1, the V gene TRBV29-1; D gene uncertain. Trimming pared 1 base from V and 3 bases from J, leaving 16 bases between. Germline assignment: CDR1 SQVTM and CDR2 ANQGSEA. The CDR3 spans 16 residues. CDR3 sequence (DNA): TGCAGCGTTGAAGCGAGGAATCCGTTGGGCTACAATGAGCAGTTCTTC. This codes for CSVEARNPLGYNEQFF.

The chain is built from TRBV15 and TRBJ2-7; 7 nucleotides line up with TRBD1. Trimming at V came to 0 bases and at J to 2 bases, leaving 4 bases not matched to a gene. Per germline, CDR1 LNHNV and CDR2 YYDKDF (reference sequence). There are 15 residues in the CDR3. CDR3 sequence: CATSRDRDRAYEQYF. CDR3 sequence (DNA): TGTGCCACCAGCAGAGACCGGGACAGAGCCTACGAGCAGTACTTC.

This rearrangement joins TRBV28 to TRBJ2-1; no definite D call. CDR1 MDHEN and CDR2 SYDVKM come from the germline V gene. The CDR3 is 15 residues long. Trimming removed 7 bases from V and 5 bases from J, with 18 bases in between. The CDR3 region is CASTAPEYKHNEQFF. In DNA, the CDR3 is TGTGCCAGCACTGCCCCGGAATATAAACACAATGAGCAGTTCTTC.

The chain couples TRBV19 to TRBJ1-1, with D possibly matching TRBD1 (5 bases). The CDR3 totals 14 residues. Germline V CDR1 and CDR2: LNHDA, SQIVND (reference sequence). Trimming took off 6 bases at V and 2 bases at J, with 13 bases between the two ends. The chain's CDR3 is CASRVAGRNTEAFF. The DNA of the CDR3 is TGTGCCAGTAGGGTCGCAGGGCGCAACACTGAAGCTTTCTTT.

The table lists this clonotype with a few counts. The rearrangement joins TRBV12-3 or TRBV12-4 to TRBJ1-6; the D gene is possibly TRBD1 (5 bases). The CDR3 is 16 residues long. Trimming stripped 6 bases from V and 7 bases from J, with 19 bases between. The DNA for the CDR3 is TGTGCCAGCAGGGAGGACAATCATTTATTAAATTCACCCCTCCACTTT. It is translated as CASREDNHLLNSPLHF.

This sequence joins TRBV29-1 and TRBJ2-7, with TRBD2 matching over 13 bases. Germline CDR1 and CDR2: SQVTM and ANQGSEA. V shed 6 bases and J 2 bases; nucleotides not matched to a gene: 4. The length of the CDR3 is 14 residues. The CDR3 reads CSVTGTSGAYEQYF. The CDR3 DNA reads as TGCAGCGTGACAGGGACTAGCGGGGCCTACGAGCAGTACTTC.

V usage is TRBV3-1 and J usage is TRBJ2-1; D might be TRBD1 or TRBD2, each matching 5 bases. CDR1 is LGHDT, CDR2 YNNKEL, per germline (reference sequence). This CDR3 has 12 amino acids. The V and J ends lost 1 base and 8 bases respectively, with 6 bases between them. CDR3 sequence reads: CASSQGGDEQFF. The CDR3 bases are TGTGCCAGCAGCCAAGGAGGGGATGAGCAGTTCTTC.

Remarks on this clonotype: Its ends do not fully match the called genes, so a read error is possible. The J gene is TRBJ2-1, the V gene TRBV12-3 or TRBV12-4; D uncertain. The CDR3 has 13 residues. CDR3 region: CASSLSLLDERFF. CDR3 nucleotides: TGTGCCAGCAGTTTGAGTCTTTTAGATGAGCGGTTCTTC.

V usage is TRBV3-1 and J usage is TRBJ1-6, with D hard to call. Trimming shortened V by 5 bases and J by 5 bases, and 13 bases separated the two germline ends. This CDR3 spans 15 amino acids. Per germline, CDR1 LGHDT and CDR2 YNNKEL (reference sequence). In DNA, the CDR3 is TGTGCCAGCAGCACCGTGGCGGTAGATAATTCACCCCTCCACTTT. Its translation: CASSTVAVDNSPLHF.

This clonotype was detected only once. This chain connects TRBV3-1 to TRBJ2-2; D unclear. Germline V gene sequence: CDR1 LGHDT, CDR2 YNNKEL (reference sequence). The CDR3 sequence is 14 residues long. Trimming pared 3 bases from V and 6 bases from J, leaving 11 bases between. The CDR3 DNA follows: TGTGCCAGCAGCCACGGCGGCACGGCCGGGGAGCTGTTTTTT. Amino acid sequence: CASSHGGTAGELFF.

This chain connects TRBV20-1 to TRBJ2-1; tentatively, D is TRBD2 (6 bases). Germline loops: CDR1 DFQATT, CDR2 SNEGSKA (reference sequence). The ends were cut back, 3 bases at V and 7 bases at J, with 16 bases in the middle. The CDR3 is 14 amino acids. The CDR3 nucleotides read TGCAGTGCTAGGAAACCGGGACTGTCTAATGAGCAGTTCTTC. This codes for CSARKPGLSNEQFF.

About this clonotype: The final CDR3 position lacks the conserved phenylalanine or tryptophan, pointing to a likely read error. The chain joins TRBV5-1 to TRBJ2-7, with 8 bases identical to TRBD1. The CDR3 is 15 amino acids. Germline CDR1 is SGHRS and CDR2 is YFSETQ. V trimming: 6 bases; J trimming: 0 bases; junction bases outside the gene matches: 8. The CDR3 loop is CASTLNRGSSYEQYL. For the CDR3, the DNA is TGCGCCAGCACCCTCAACAGGGGGAGCTCCTACGAGCAGTACTTG.

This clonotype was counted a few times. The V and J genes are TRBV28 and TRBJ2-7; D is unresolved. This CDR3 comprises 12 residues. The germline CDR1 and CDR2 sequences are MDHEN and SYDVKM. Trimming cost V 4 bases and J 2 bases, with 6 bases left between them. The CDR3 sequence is CASSSDTYEQYF. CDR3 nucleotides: TGTGCCAGCAGTTCGGATACCTACGAGCAGTACTTC.

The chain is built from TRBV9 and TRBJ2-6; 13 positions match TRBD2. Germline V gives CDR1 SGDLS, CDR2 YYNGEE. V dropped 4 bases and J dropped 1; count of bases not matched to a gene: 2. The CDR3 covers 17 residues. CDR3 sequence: CASSTGLAGSGANVLTF. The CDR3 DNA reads TGTGCCAGCAGCACGGGACTAGCGGGATCTGGGGCCAACGTCCTGACTTTC.

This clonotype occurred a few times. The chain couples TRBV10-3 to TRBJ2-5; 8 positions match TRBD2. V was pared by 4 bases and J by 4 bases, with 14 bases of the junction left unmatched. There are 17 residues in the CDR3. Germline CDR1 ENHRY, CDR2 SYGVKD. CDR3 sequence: CAISARTSPSLLETQYF. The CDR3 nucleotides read TGTGCCATCAGTGCGCGGACTAGCCCTTCTCTCTTAGAGACCCAGTACTTC.

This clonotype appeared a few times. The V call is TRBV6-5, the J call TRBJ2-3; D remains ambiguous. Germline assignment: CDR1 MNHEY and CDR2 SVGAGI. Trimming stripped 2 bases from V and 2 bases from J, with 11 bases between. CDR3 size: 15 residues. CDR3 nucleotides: TGTGCCAGCAGTTACCTAGGACCTCCCACAGATACGCAGTATTTT. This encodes CASSYLGPPTDTQYF.

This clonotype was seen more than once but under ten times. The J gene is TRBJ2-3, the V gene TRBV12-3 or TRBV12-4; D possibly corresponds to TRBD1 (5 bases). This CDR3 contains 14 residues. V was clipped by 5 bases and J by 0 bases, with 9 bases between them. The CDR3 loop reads CASSRQISTDTQYF. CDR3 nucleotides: TGTGCCAGCAGTAGACAGATTAGCACAGATACGCAGTATTTT.

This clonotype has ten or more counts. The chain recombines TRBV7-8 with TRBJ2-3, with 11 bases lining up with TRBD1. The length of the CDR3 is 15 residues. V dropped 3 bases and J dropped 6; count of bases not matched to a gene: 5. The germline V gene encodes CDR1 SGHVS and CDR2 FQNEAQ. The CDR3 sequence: CASSFGQGAVDTQYF. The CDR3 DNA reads TGTGCCAGCAGCTTTGGACAGGGGGCAGTGGATACGCAGTATTTT.

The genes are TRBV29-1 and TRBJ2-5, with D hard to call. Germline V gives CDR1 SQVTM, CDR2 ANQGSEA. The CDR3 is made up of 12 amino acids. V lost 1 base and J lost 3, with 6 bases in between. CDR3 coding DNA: TGCAGCGTTGAAGGACGGGAAGAGACCCAGTACTTC. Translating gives CSVEGREETQYF. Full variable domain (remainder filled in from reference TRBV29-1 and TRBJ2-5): SAVISQKPSRDICQRGTSLTIQCQVDSQVTMMFWYRQQPGQSLTLIATANQGSEATYESGFVIDKFPISRPNLTFSTLTVSNMSPEDSSIYLCSVEGREETQYFGPGTRLLVL.

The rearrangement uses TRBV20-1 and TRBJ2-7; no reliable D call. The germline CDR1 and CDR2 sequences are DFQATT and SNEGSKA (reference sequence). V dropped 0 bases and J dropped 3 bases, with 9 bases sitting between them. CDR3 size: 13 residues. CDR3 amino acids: CSARDSRGYEQYF. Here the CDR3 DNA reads TGCAGTGCTAGAGATTCCCGTGGCTACGAGCAGTACTTC.

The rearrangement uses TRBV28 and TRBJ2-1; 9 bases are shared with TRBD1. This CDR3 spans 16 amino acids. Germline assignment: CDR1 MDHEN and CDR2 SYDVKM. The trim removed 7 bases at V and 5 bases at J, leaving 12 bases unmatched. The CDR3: CASTDPGTGYHNEQFF. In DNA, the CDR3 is TGTGCCAGCACTGACCCCGGGACAGGGTACCACAATGAGCAGTTCTTC.